The 29 T cell receptor beta chains reported below all come from one sample, sequenced in a study of blood T cell repertoires in COVID-19 (dated by TCRdb to about 2020). Libraries came from the immunoSEQ multiplex PCR assay. This is the immuneACCESS table as TCRdb keeps it, with only in-frame sequences that have V and J called. A part of the clones is gone; compared with another copy, unresolved V genes explain less than half, and the rest is unexplained. The sample table records 250,000 or so clones; around four fifths of these occur just once. The ten largest clonotypes hold about 4.5% of the sample. The source material was peripheral blood. These receptors were obtained from a woman in her seventies with acute or convalescent COVID-19.

The chain links TRBV5-1 to TRBJ1-6; D gene unclear. V was pared by 1 base and J by 5 bases, with 4 bases between. The CDR3 contains 13 residues. Germline-derived CDR1 and CDR2 are SGHRS and YFSETQ. The CDR3 region has the DNA TGCGCCAGCAGCTTGAGCAATAATTCACCCCTCCACTTT. Its translation is CASSLSNNSPLHF.

The V gene is TRBV10-2, the J gene TRBJ1-5; 7 bases are shared with TRBD1. V lost 3 bases and J lost 7; bases outside the gene matches: 6. Germline CDR1 is WSHSY and CDR2 is SAAADI. CDR3 length: 14 residues. The CDR3 DNA reads as TGCGCCAGCAGTGATCAAGGGGGCGCCCAGCCCCAGCATTTT. Translated: CASSDQGGAQPQHF.

The genes are TRBV2 and TRBJ2-7, with D perhaps TRBD2 (6 bases). The CDR3 length is 15 residues. Trimming pared 7 bases from V and 3 bases from J, leaving 19 bases between. Per the germline V gene, CDR1 is SNHLY and CDR2 is FYNNEI. CDR3 sequence: CASKEVEGRNYEQYF. CDR3 nucleotides: TGTGCCAGCAAAGAAGTGGAGGGGAGAAACTACGAGCAGTACTTC.

The chain couples TRBV5-1 to TRBJ2-7; the D gene is possibly TRBD2 (6 bases). Germline CDR1 is SGHRS and CDR2 is YFSETQ. The ends were cut back, 4 bases at V and 1 base at J, with 12 bases in the middle. CDR3 length equals 14 residues. CDR3 sequence reads: CASSRDSSSYEQYF. The CDR3 nucleotides read TGCGCCAGCAGCCGGGACTCCTCATCCTACGAGCAGTACTTC.

The chain employs TRBV5-1 and TRBJ2-5; 7 bases map to TRBD2. This CDR3 is built from 16 residues. Germline V gives CDR1 SGHRS, CDR2 YFSETQ. Trimming took 3 bases from V and 1 from J; bases not matched to a gene: 9. CDR3 region: CASSWGRGGGQETQYF. The CDR3 DNA reads as TGCGCCAGCAGCTGGGGCCGAGGCGGGGGCCAAGAGACCCAGTACTTC.

The chain links TRBV7-9 to TRBJ1-1; possibly TRBD1 for D (5 bases). Germline loops: CDR1 SEHNR, CDR2 FQNEAQ (reference sequence). CDR3 length: 13 residues. V was pared by 3 bases and J by 4 bases, with 9 bases between. This CDR3 reads CASSLERGTEAFF. The DNA of the CDR3 is TGTGCCAGCAGCTTGGAAAGGGGCACTGAAGCTTTCTTT.

The chain carries TRBV3-1 (or the pseudogene TRBV3-2) and TRBJ1-5, with a possible D match to TRBD1 (5 bases). The CDR3 loop spans 14 amino acids. CDR1 is LGHDT, CDR2 YNNKEL, per germline (reference sequence). Between the trimmed V and J ends, which lost 6 bases and 1 base, there was a span of 10 bases. The CDR3 DNA follows: TGTGCCAGCAGTGGTGGACAAAGCAATCAGCCCCAGCATTTT. It translates to CASSGGQSNQPQHF.

The gene calls are TRBV19 and TRBJ1-5, with 7 bases fitting TRBD1. V lost 8 bases to trimming and J lost 4 bases; unmatched junction nucleotides: 8. Germline values: CDR1 LNHDA, CDR2 SQIVND (reference sequence). The CDR3 has 14 amino acids. The CDR3 sequence: CASLGQASNQPQHF. The CDR3 DNA reads TGTGCCAGTTTAGGACAGGCGTCGAATCAGCCCCAGCATTTT.

This CDR3 reads CASSYSSQGESGYTF. CDR3 bases: TGTGCCAGCAGTTACTCATCCCAGGGTGAAAGTGGCTACACCTTC. The chain links TRBV6-6 to TRBJ1-2; D perhaps matches TRBD1 (5 bases). The CDR3 contains 15 residues. Germline CDR1 reads MNHNY; CDR2 reads SVGAGI (reference sequence). V was pared by 0 bases and J by 7 bases, with 15 bases between.

This clone was detected a few times. V gene TRBV29-1 combines with J gene TRBJ1-2; possible D gene TRBD1, 5 bases. CDR3 length: 13 residues. CDR1 is SQVTM and CDR2 is ANQGSEA in the germline V gene. Trimming cost V 4 bases and J 8 bases, with 17 bases left between them. CDR3 region: CSVGQIARNGYTF. The CDR3 coding sequence is TGCAGCGTTGGACAGATTGCCAGAAACGGCTACACCTTC.

This clone has a handful of counts. This chain links TRBV2 with TRBJ2-7; 8 bases match TRBD2. Looked up from germline, CDR1 is SNHLY and CDR2 is FYNNEI. Trimming at V came to 8 bases and at J to 3 bases, leaving 12 bases not matched to a gene. The CDR3 is 15 residues long. The DNA for the CDR3 is TGTGCCAGCGCGAGAGAACCGGGACTAGTCTACGAGCAGTACTTC. The encoded protein is CASAREPGLVYEQYF. Combining the CDR3 with reference TRBV2 and TRBJ2-7 gives the whole variable domain EPEVTQTPSHQVTQMGQEVILRCVPISNHLYFYWYRQILGQKVEFLVSFYNNEISEKSEIFDDQFSVERPDGSNFTLKIRSTKLEDSAMYFCASAREPGLVYEQYFGPGTRLTVT.

The chain links TRBV10-3 to TRBJ2-5, with 14 bases lining up with TRBD2. This CDR3 region has 15 residues. Trimming took 6 bases from V and 4 from J; bases not matched to a gene: 4. CDR1 is ENHRY and CDR2 is SYGVKD in the germline V gene. The CDR3 DNA is TGTGCCATCAGGGGAGGACTAGCGGGGGGAGAGACCCAGTACTTC. It codes for CAIRGGLAGGETQYF.

This chain joins TRBV30 and TRBJ2-3, with TRBD2 identical over 10 bases. J gave up 8 bases and V 0 bases, and 5 bases lay outside the gene matches. The CDR3 totals 14 residues. Germline CDR1 GTSNPN, CDR2 SVGIG (reference sequence). The CDR3 protein is CAWSVMSGGATQYF. The CDR3 nucleotides are TGTGCCTGGAGTGTTATGAGCGGGGGGGCTACGCAGTATTTT.

In its sample, this clone was seen a few times. The chain recombines TRBV7-2 with TRBJ2-1, with TRBD1 identical over 7 bases. CDR1 and CDR2 from the germline V gene are SGHTA and FQGNSA. Trimming at V came to 3 bases and at J to 11 bases, leaving 4 bases not matched to a gene. This CDR3 has 12 residues. The CDR3 sequence is CASSLRQGKQFF. The CDR3 bases are TGTGCCAGCAGCTTGCGACAGGGAAAGCAGTTCTTC.

V gene TRBV19 combines with J gene TRBJ1-4, with D unresolved. The ends were cut back, 5 bases at V and 7 bases at J, with 17 bases in the middle. The CDR3 covers 15 residues. Germline CDR1 reads LNHDA; CDR2 reads SQIVND (reference sequence). In DNA, the CDR3 is TGTGCCAGTAGTCTGACCAGGTTCCCTCCTGAAAAACTGTTTTTT. It specifies CASSLTRFPPEKLFF.

The chain carries TRBV5-6 and TRBJ2-7; 11 bases are a match to TRBD2. CDR3 length: 16 residues. CDR1 and CDR2 (germline): SGHDT, YYEEEE. The V and J ends lost 4 bases and 0 bases, in that order; junction bases with no gene match: 6. The CDR3 coding sequence is TGTGCCAGCAGCACGGGACTAGCGGAGAGCTCCTACGAGCAGTACTTC. Translation: CASSTGLAESSYEQYF.

The CDR3 here is CATSDSRGMNEKLFF. The CDR3 DNA reads as TGTGCCACCAGTGATAGCAGGGGGATGAATGAAAAACTGTTTTTT. V and J are TRBV24-1 and TRBJ1-4, with 7 positions matching TRBD1. J was trimmed by 5 bases and V by 3 bases; bases with no gene match: 5. CDR1 is KGHDR and CDR2 is SFDVKD in the germline V gene. The length of the CDR3 is 15 residues.

The chain couples TRBV24-1 to TRBJ1-2; D is undetermined. Trimming cost V 3 bases and J 4 bases, with 17 bases left between them. The CDR3 has 16 residues. CDR1 and CDR2 from the germline V gene are KGHDR and SFDVKD. The CDR3 DNA sequence: TGTGCCACCAGTGATAACAGAGCTCCGAGTGGCTATGGCTACACCTTC. It translates to CATSDNRAPSGYGYTF.

This clone has only one observation. V usage is TRBV5-4 and J usage is TRBJ2-5; D may be TRBD1 (5 bases). V was shortened by 4 bases and J by 5 bases, with 18 bases between the two germline ends. The CDR3 is made up of 15 amino acids. From germline, CDR1 is SGHNT and CDR2 YYREEE (reference sequence). The CDR3 DNA sequence: TGTGCCAGCAGCCCGGCAGGGCTTTTAAGGGAGACCCAGTACTTC. Amino acid sequence: CASSPAGLLRETQYF.

The gene calls are TRBV7-2 and TRBJ2-7; D is undetermined. Germline-derived CDR1 and CDR2 are SGHTA and FQGNSA. The CDR3 has 13 amino acids. With 3 bases removed from V and 3 bases from J, the gap between germline ends came to 9 bases. CDR3 bases: TGTGCCAGCAGCTTCCAAAAGAGCTACGAGCAGTACTTC. Residues: CASSFQKSYEQYF. The complete variable domain, with remaining parts taken from reference TRBV7-2 and TRBJ2-7, reads GAGVSQSPSNKVTEKGKDVELRCDPISGHTALYWYRQSLGQGLEFLIYFQGNSAPDKSGLPSDRFSAERTGGSVSTLTIQRTQQEDSAVYLCASSFQKSYEQYFGPGTRLTVT.

The sample holds one count of this clone. The V gene is TRBV5-4, the J gene TRBJ1-2; D is ambiguous. The CDR3 is 13 amino acids. The germline gives CDR1 SGHNT, CDR2 YYREEE (reference sequence). V shed 2 bases and J shed 2 bases, with 7 bases lying between them. DNA of the CDR3: TGTGCCAGCAGCTTACACACGAACTATGGCTACACCTTC. Its translation: CASSLHTNYGYTF. Looking up the rest from reference TRBV5-4 and TRBJ1-2 gives the full variable domain: ETGVTQSPTHLIKTRGQQVTLRCSSQSGHNTVSWYQQALGQGPQFIFQYYREEENGRGNFPPRFSGLQFPNYSSELNVNALELDDSALYLCASSLHTNYGYTFGSGTRLTVV.

The J gene is TRBJ1-5, the V gene TRBV19; 7 bases line up with TRBD1. V dropped 7 bases and J dropped 0; count of bases not matched to a gene: 3. This CDR3 is built from 14 residues. Germline CDR1 LNHDA, CDR2 SQIVND (reference sequence). Here the CDR3 DNA reads TGTGCCAGTACCCGGGACAGTAGCAATCAGCCCCAGCATTTT. This gives the protein CASTRDSSNQPQHF.

The chain employs TRBV6-2 or TRBV6-3 and TRBJ2-5; 7 bases fit TRBD2. The germline V gene encodes CDR1 MNHEY and CDR2 SVGEGT. Trimming cost V 5 bases and J 5 bases; bases outside gene matches: 5. This CDR3 region has 13 residues. CDR3 residues: CASSRPGGETQYF. CDR3 DNA sequence: TGTGCCAGCAGTCGACCCGGGGGGGAGACCCAGTACTTC.

The CDR3 DNA reads as TGTGCCAGCAGTTACTCGACCGGTACGGGGTCCTTCAACATTCAGTACTTC. It is translated as CASSYSTGTGSFNIQYF. The rearrangement uses TRBV6-2 or TRBV6-3 and TRBJ2-4; the D gene is possibly TRBD2 (5 bases). With 0 bases removed from V and 7 bases from J, the gap between germline ends came to 19 bases. CDR3 length: 17 residues. Looked up from germline, CDR1 is MNHEY and CDR2 is SVGEGT.

The J gene is TRBJ2-3, the V gene TRBV7-2, with TRBD1 as a possible D gene (5 bases). Deletions cut 3 bases from V and 6 bases from J, with 13 bases between. The CDR3 is made up of 14 amino acids. Germline values: CDR1 SGHTA, CDR2 FQGNSA. CDR3 nucleotide sequence: TGTGCCAGCAGCTTCTTCGCCAGGGCCGATACGCAGTATTTT. It yields the protein CASSFFARADTQYF.

This clone occurred many times. This chain uses TRBV5-1 with TRBJ2-7; 7 positions agree with TRBD2. Germline trimming cut 4 bases from V and 4 bases from J; bases unmatched to any gene: 8. CDR3 length equals 14 residues. Germline CDR1 SGHRS, CDR2 YFSETQ. Written as DNA, the CDR3 is TGCGCCAGCAGCCTCAATGGGGAGGGATACGAGCAGTACTTC. Its translation: CASSLNGEGYEQYF.

The V and J genes are TRBV9 and TRBJ2-2; TRBD2 agrees at 8 bases. The CDR3 consists of 15 residues. V lost 4 bases, J lost 4 bases, and 6 bases stayed unmatched. Germline CDR1 reads SGDLS; CDR2 reads YYNGEE. CDR3 amino acids: CASSPGLAPTGELFF. CDR3 bases: TGTGCCAGCAGCCCCGGACTAGCTCCCACCGGGGAGCTGTTTTTT.

The V gene is TRBV7-2, the J gene TRBJ1-6; D gene unclear. Trimming cost V 4 bases and J 6 bases, with 16 bases left between them. CDR3 size: 16 residues. Germline V CDR1 and CDR2: SGHTA, FQGNSA. CDR3 in DNA: TGTGCCAGCAGCTCGTCCGGTCGTTTCTTTAATTCACCCCTCCACTTT. Translated: CASSSSGRFFNSPLHF.

This clone was seen a few times. V gene TRBV6-5 combines with J gene TRBJ2-2, with 7 bases matching TRBD2. CDR1 and CDR2 (germline): MNHEY, SVGAGI. Trimming removed 6 bases from V and 1 base from J; junction bases left unmatched: 5. CDR3 length: 15 residues. The CDR3 DNA reads TGTGCCAGCAGATCCGGGGGGTTGAACACCGGGGAGCTGTTTTTT. This codes for CASRSGGLNTGELFF.